Following are 7 T cell receptor beta chains from one sample sequenced in a study of OX40 agonist ivuxolimab in advanced cancers. Some clones are missing from TCRdb's copy, which holds only in-frame ones; the method was immunoSEQ multiplex PCR. The sample yields roughly 34,000 clones, less than 80% seen once. Sequenced here: CD4+ or CD8+ T cells sorted from blood, sampled in a trial of the OX40 agonist ivuxolimab. The receptors shown here come from an adult with an advanced solid tumor such as melanoma, head and neck, liver or kidney cancer.

This clone was seen only a few times. This sequence joins TRBV6-5 and TRBJ2-7, with 9 bases lining up with TRBD1. This CDR3 contains 14 residues. J lost 6 bases, V lost 2 bases, and 5 bases had no gene match. Germline values: CDR1 MNHEY, CDR2 SVGAGI. CDR3 sequence: CASSYGTGSAEQYF. The CDR3 bases are TGTGCCAGCAGTTACGGGACAGGGTCCGCCGAGCAGTACTTC.

The V call is TRBV6-4, the J call TRBJ2-3, with 11 nucleotides matching TRBD2. V gave up 5 bases and J gave up 1 base; unmatched junction bases: 2. Per the germline V gene, CDR1 is MRHNA and CDR2 is SNTAGT. The CDR3 is 15 residues long. In DNA form, the CDR3 reads TGTGCCAGCAGTTCGGGACTAGCGGGCACAGATACGCAGTATTTT. Amino acids: CASSSGLAGTDTQYF.

The rearrangement uses TRBV11-3 and TRBJ2-7, with unresolved D. Germline CDR1 SGHNT, CDR2 YENEEA. This CDR3 spans 13 amino acids. The V end was cut by 0 bases, the J end by 3 bases, with 6 bases between. Here the CDR3 DNA reads TGTGCCAGCAGCTTAGAGACGGACTACGAGCAGTACTTC. Translated: CASSLETDYEQYF.

The V and J genes are TRBV5-1 and TRBJ2-3; possible D gene TRBD2, 6 bases. The CDR3 loop spans 15 amino acids. The ends were cut back, 4 bases at V and 0 bases at J, with 12 bases in the middle. Germline CDR1 and CDR2: SGHRS and YFSETQ. CDR3 sequence reads: CASSLSGLSTDTQYF. The DNA for the CDR3 is TGCGCCAGCAGCCTTAGCGGCCTAAGCACAGATACGCAGTATTTT.

This clone appeared a single time. The chain links TRBV5-1 to TRBJ2-5, with a possible D match to TRBD1 (6 bases). V was trimmed by 3 bases and J by 4 bases, leaving 16 bases between them. This CDR3 spans 15 amino acids. The germline V gene has CDR1 SGHRS and CDR2 YFSETQ. CDR3: CASSSLDSSRETQYF. The CDR3 DNA is TGCGCCAGCAGCTCTTTGGACAGTTCGCGAGAGACCCAGTACTTC.

The chain carries TRBV6-1 and TRBJ1-2, with a weak D call TRBD1 (5 bases). The V gene's germline CDR1 is MNHNS and CDR2 SASEGT. The ends were cut back, 6 bases at V and 8 bases at J, with 13 bases in the middle. This CDR3 has 12 amino acids. The CDR3 protein is CASSDGTSGYTF. The CDR3 bases are TGTGCCAGCAGCGACGGGACTTCGGGCTACACCTTC.

In its sample, this clone was seen a few times. This sequence joins TRBV6-1 and TRBJ2-1, with a tentative D call TRBD2 (6 bases). In germline, CDR1 is MNHNS, CDR2 SASEGT. V lost 4 bases, J lost 0 bases, and 10 bases lay in between. The CDR3 has 15 amino acids. Here the CDR3 reads CASSVRGSSYNEQFF. CDR3 coding DNA: TGTGCCAGCAGTGTGCGGGGCAGCTCCTACAATGAGCAGTTCTTC.